This T cell receptor (beta chain) was found in a study of identical twins. Regarding the study as a whole: Cross-sectional statistics underpinned the conclusions; the same donors were not followed.

TCRdb fed the 5' RACE reads into MiXCR, producing one record per CDR3 protein. In the table there are 1.5 million to 2 million distinct CDR3 sequences, around 29% of which are singletons. Comments on this clonotype: What it binds is unknown.

The CDR3 has 16 amino acids. Germline V gene data show CDR1 as SGDLS and CDR2 as YYNGEE. The receptor was isolated from a newborn girl in good health. Material for sequencing was cord blood. V gene TRBV9 combines with J gene TRBJ2-1, with D possibly TRBD2 on 6 matching bases. The DNA end lines up better with TRBJ2-7; the J call may be wrong. The CDR3 reads CASKPLAAKWGNEQYF. The CDR3 DNA reads as TGTGCCAGCAAACCCTTAGCGGCGAAATGGGGCAATGAGCAGTACTTC.